The 31 T cell receptor beta chains in this list originate from one sample, sequenced in a study of CD8 T cells in Susac syndrome. The RNA input was roughly 0.45 to 1 ug, and it was reverse transcribed with random hexamers. TCRdb processed the immunoSEQ multiplex PCR reads anew with MiXCR; each CDR3 protein has one entry. This sample has some 120,000 distinct CDR3 sequences; about 95% occur once, and the top ten carry roughly 0.11%. Sequencing input: CD4+ T cells from PBMCs. The receptors come from a human donor in good health.

The V and J genes are TRBV7-9 and TRBJ2-5, with D unclear. Germline CDR1 and CDR2: SEHNR and FQNEAQ (reference sequence). V dropped 1 base and J dropped 5 bases, with 14 bases sitting between them. This CDR3 region has 15 residues. CDR3 protein: CASSLGKVAPETQYF. The CDR3 DNA follows: TGTGCCAGCAGCTTAGGGAAGGTAGCCCCCGAGACCCAGTACTTC.

In DNA, the CDR3 is TGTGCCAGCAGCTTGAGACAGGAAGCTTGGGAGACCCAGTACTTC. This codes for CASSLRQEAWETQYF. The chain combines TRBV5-6 with TRBJ2-5; tentative D call: TRBD1 (6 bases). Germline V gene sequence: CDR1 SGHDT, CDR2 YYEEEE. This CDR3 spans 15 amino acids. The ends were cut back, 1 base at V and 5 bases at J, with 15 bases in the middle.

This sequence joins TRBV3-1 and TRBJ1-3; D unresolved. With 1 base removed from V and 0 bases from J, the gap between germline ends came to 10 bases. Germline CDR1 LGHDT, CDR2 YNNKEL (reference sequence). CDR3 length: 16 residues. Here the CDR3 reads CASSQVYLTSGNTIYF. The CDR3 DNA is TGTGCCAGCAGCCAAGTTTACCTGACCTCTGGAAACACCATATATTTT.

The rearrangement links TRBV20-1 to TRBJ2-6; 8 nucleotides match TRBD1. The CDR3 length is 16 residues. The V gene end was trimmed by 7 bases and the J gene end by 0 bases; junction bases not matched to a gene: 8. Germline loops: CDR1 DFQATT, CDR2 SNEGSKA (reference sequence). The chain's CDR3 is CSVSGTGFSGANVLTF. The CDR3 DNA reads TGCAGTGTTTCCGGGACAGGTTTCTCTGGGGCCAACGTCCTGACTTTC.

V and J are TRBV20-1 and TRBJ2-7; tentative D call: TRBD1 (6 bases). Trimming removed 5 bases at V and 2 bases at J, with 16 bases between. The CDR3 is made up of 14 amino acids. CDR1 DFQATT and CDR2 SNEGSKA come from the germline V gene (reference sequence). This chain's CDR3 is CSAGSQGWTYEQYF. The DNA for the CDR3 is TGCAGTGCTGGCTCCCAGGGGTGGACCTACGAGCAGTACTTC.

The chain is built from TRBV7-7 and TRBJ2-6; D may be TRBD1 (6 bases). Germline V gene lookup returns CDR1 SSHAT and CDR2 FNYEAQ (reference sequence). The CDR3 length is 16 residues. V lost 1 base, J lost 4 bases, and 11 bases lay in between. CDR3 sequence (DNA): TGTGCCAGCAGCTTAGAACCAGGGGCCGGGGCCAACGTCCTGACTTTC. This codes for CASSLEPGAGANVLTF.

The J gene is TRBJ2-2, the V gene TRBV3-1, with a weak D call TRBD1 (5 bases). The CDR3 sequence is 15 residues long. Germline CDR1 is LGHDT and CDR2 is YNNKEL (reference sequence). The ends were cut back, 2 bases at V and 4 bases at J, with 11 bases in the middle. The CDR3 reads CASSQRQGTTGELFF. As DNA, the CDR3 is TGTGCCAGCAGCCAACGTCAGGGTACCACCGGGGAGCTGTTTTTT.

The chain joins TRBV10-3 to TRBJ2-7; no clear D. CDR3 length: 11 residues. V gave up 8 bases and J gave up 5 bases, with 10 bases separating them. CDR1 and CDR2 (germline): ENHRY, SYGVKD. The DNA of the CDR3 is TGTGCCATCGGGTCGACGGACGAGCAGTACTTC. Protein sequence: CAIGSTDEQYF.

The chain has TRBV7-9 and TRBJ2-5; D remains ambiguous. This CDR3 contains 15 residues. V lost 3 bases and J lost 0, with 11 bases in between. The germline V gene encodes CDR1 SEHNR and CDR2 FQNEAQ (reference sequence). The CDR3 DNA is TGTGCCAGCAGCTTTATCCTGACCGACCAAGAGACCCAGTACTTC. This codes for CASSFILTDQETQYF.

The chain is built from TRBV29-1 and TRBJ2-7, with D unresolved. V was shortened by 4 bases and J by 0 bases, with 10 bases between the two germline ends. The CDR3 consists of 13 residues. CDR1 is SQVTM and CDR2 is ANQGSEA in the germline V gene. In nucleotides, the CDR3 is TGCAGCGTTGGTCCTAGGAGCTCCTACGAGCAGTACTTC. It yields the protein CSVGPRSSYEQYF.

This clonotype showed up just once. The chain recombines TRBV7-2 with TRBJ2-1, with TRBD2 matching 7 bases. Germline assignment: CDR1 SGHTA and CDR2 FQGNSA. The CDR3 runs to 15 residues. V lost 5 bases to trimming and J lost 2 bases; unmatched junction nucleotides: 6. CDR3 in DNA: TGTGCCAGCAGCCAGAGTAGCGGGCCCTACAATGAGCAGTTCTTC. Translated: CASSQSSGPYNEQFF. The whole variable domain, filled in from reference TRBV7-2 and TRBJ2-1, reads GAGVSQSPSNKVTEKGKDVELRCDPISGHTALYWYRQSLGQGLEFLIYFQGNSAPDKSGLPSDRFSAERTGGSVSTLTIQRTQQEDSAVYLCASSQSSGPYNEQFFGPGTRLTVL.

The gene calls are TRBV5-4 and TRBJ2-1; 9 positions agree with TRBD1. Germline CDR1 is SGHNT and CDR2 is YYREEE (reference sequence). J lost 6 bases, V lost 2 bases, and 6 bases had no gene match. The CDR3 loop spans 15 amino acids. In DNA, the CDR3 is TGTGCCAGCAGCTTCGGACAGGGGAATGGCAATGAGCAGTTCTTC. Protein sequence: CASSFGQGNGNEQFF. Supplemented by reference TRBV5-4 and TRBJ2-1, the full variable domain reads ETGVTQSPTHLIKTRGQQVTLRCSSQSGHNTVSWYQQALGQGPQFIFQYYREEENGRGNFPPRFSGLQFPNYSSELNVNALELDDSALYLCASSFGQGNGNEQFFGPGTRLTVL.

This chain joins TRBV5-1 and TRBJ2-1; D is unresolved. This CDR3 is built from 11 residues. Germline CDR1 SGHRS, CDR2 YFSETQ. V lost 4 bases to trimming and J lost 7 bases, with 6 bases between them. The CDR3 sequence: CASSRENEQFF. CDR3 DNA: TGCGCCAGCAGCCGAGAGAATGAGCAGTTCTTC.

Here the CDR3 reads CASSLAPGTGSYEQYF. CDR3 DNA sequence: TGTGCCAGCAGCTTAGCTCCCGGGACTGGATCCTACGAGCAGTACTTC. The chain links TRBV7-2 to TRBJ2-7; tentatively, D is TRBD2 (6 bases). Germline V gene lookup returns CDR1 SGHTA and CDR2 FQGNSA. V dropped 0 bases and J dropped 1 base, with 13 bases sitting between them. This CDR3 has 16 amino acids.

This chain uses TRBV30 with TRBJ2-3, with 8 bases that match TRBD1. The CDR3 consists of 14 residues. Germline V gene data show CDR1 as GTSNPN and CDR2 as SVGIG (reference sequence). V was clipped by 3 bases and J by 3 bases; unmatched bases: 5. For the CDR3, the DNA is TGTGCCTGGAGGAGACAGGGGAGGACAGATACGCAGTATTTT. As protein: CAWRRQGRTDTQYF.

V usage is TRBV18 and J usage is TRBJ1-1; D remains ambiguous. The CDR3 sequence is 13 residues long. The germline V gene has CDR1 KGHSH and CDR2 LQKENI. V was cut by 8 bases and J by 0 bases, with 10 bases left in between. The CDR3 loop reads CASLLGVNTEAFF. The CDR3 coding sequence is TGTGCCAGCCTTCTGGGAGTGAACACTGAAGCTTTCTTT.

This rearrangement joins TRBV6-5 to TRBJ1-3, with a possible D match to TRBD1 (5 bases). The CDR3 length is 14 residues. The V end lost 11 bases, the J end lost 2 bases, and 16 bases lay between the germline ends. In germline, CDR1 is MNHEY, CDR2 SVGAGI. The CDR3: CAAIARGAGNTIYF. The DNA of the CDR3 is TGTGCCGCAATCGCAAGGGGAGCTGGAAACACCATATATTTT.

This chain links TRBV29-1 with TRBJ2-5; D remains unclear. The CDR3 is 13 residues long. Trimming removed 1 base at V and 1 base at J, with 7 bases between. The V gene's germline CDR1 is SQVTM and CDR2 ANQGSEA. In DNA, the CDR3 is TGCAGCGTTGAAGGGGCTTTCCAAGAGACCCAGTACTTC. Its translation is CSVEGAFQETQYF.

V gene TRBV21-1 combines with J gene TRBJ2-2; the DNA was not used to check the table's D call, TRBD1. TRBV21-1 is marked as a pseudogene. CDR3 length equals 17 residues. CDR3 sequence (DNA): TGTGCCAGCAGCAAGAATGCCGGGACGGGAAACACCGGGGAGCTGTTTTTT. This translates into CASSKNAGTGNTGELFF.

The chain joins TRBV7-2 to TRBJ1-1; 11 bases map to TRBD1. The CDR3 loop spans 16 amino acids. Germline V gene sequence: CDR1 SGHTA, CDR2 FQGNSA. J lost 5 bases, V lost 4 bases, and 9 bases had no gene match. Here the CDR3 reads CASSSWTGGGRTEAFF. The CDR3 DNA reads TGTGCCAGCAGCTCGTGGACAGGGGGCGGTAGGACTGAAGCTTTCTTT.

V usage is TRBV2 and J usage is TRBJ2-6; TRBD2 is a possible D gene (6 bases). There are 16 residues in the CDR3. V was pared by 0 bases and J by 3 bases, with 9 bases between. Germline V CDR1 and CDR2: SNHLY, FYNNEI. The CDR3 sequence: CASSEAWGVGANVLTF. CDR3 coding DNA: TGTGCCAGCAGTGAAGCGTGGGGGGTTGGGGCCAACGTCCTGACTTTC.

The table lists this clonotype with a few counts. J is TRBJ1-5 and V is TRBV18; D remains ambiguous. V gave up 5 bases and J gave up 5 bases, with 10 bases separating them. The CDR3 is 13 residues long. Germline V gene data show CDR1 as KGHSH and CDR2 as LQKENI. CDR3 in amino acids: CASSWGGDQPQHF. The DNA for the CDR3 is TGTGCCAGCTCATGGGGTGGTGATCAGCCCCAGCATTTT.

V usage is TRBV29-1 and J usage is TRBJ2-5, with D tentatively TRBD2 (5 bases). The germline V and J ends were trimmed by 6 bases and 5 bases, with 16 bases remaining between them. The CDR3 is 13 residues long. Germline CDR1 is SQVTM and CDR2 is ANQGSEA. The CDR3: CSVGLASGETQYF. CDR3 coding DNA: TGCAGCGTGGGTCTAGCTTCGGGGGAGACCCAGTACTTC.

This clonotype was seen only once. V is TRBV3-1 and J is TRBJ2-7; D is uncertain. Trimming took 5 bases from V and 0 from J, leaving 11 bases between them. CDR1 and CDR2 (germline): LGHDT, YNNKEL (reference sequence). The CDR3 extends over 14 amino acids. The CDR3 loop is CASSAVWSSYEQYF. The CDR3 nucleotides read TGTGCCAGCAGCGCCGTTTGGAGCTCCTACGAGCAGTACTTC.

V and J are TRBV14 and TRBJ1-2, with D perhaps matching TRBD1 (6 bases). CDR1 SGHDN and CDR2 FVKESK come from the germline V gene. Trimming cost V 8 bases and J 5 bases, with 18 bases left between them. The CDR3 has 14 amino acids. CDR3 region: CASRLTGASYGYTF. CDR3 DNA sequence: TGTGCCAGCCGTCTGACGGGGGCCTCTTATGGCTACACCTTC.

This chain connects TRBV7-2 to TRBJ2-7; D could derive from TRBD1 or TRBD2 (5 bases each). The CDR3 is 14 amino acids. The germline V gene encodes CDR1 SGHTA and CDR2 FQGNSA. Trimming pared 5 bases from V and 7 bases from J, leaving 18 bases between. The CDR3 reads CASSIGDGPREQYF. As DNA, the CDR3 is TGTGCCAGCAGCATAGGGGACGGCCCTAGGGAGCAGTACTTC.

The CDR3 coding sequence is TGTGCCAGCAGCATCTCCCGGATGAATGAGCAGTTCTTC. This encodes CASSISRMNEQFF. V and J are TRBV7-2 and TRBJ2-1; D is unclear. Germline V gene lookup returns CDR1 SGHTA and CDR2 FQGNSA. CDR3 length: 13 residues. Trimming cost V 5 bases and J 7 bases, with 12 bases left between them. Filled out from reference TRBV7-2 and TRBJ2-1, the complete variable domain reads GAGVSQSPSNKVTEKGKDVELRCDPISGHTALYWYRQSLGQGLEFLIYFQGNSAPDKSGLPSDRFSAERTGGSVSTLTIQRTQQEDSAVYLCASSISRMNEQFFGPGTRLTVL.

CDR3 nucleotides: TGTGCCAGCTCACTTTCGATTGACAGGAACACTGAAGCTTTCTTT. Amino acids: CASSLSIDRNTEAFF. The gene calls are TRBV18 and TRBJ1-1, with TRBD1 as a possible D gene (5 bases). The CDR3 runs 15 residues. Germline loops: CDR1 KGHSH, CDR2 LQKENI. The V end lost 4 bases, the J end lost 1 base, and 13 bases lay between the germline ends.

The chain employs TRBV5-1 and TRBJ2-1, with 12 nucleotides matching TRBD2. Germline CDR1 is SGHRS and CDR2 is YFSETQ. The CDR3 contains 17 residues. Trimming took 0 bases from V and 8 from J; bases not matched to a gene: 9. CDR3 bases: TGCGCCAGCAGCTTGGAAAGACTAGCGGGAGTAGGCGATGAGCAGTTCTTC. Protein: CASSLERLAGVGDEQFF.

This sequence joins TRBV6-5 and TRBJ2-1; D tentatively fits TRBD1 or TRBD2 (6 bases each). Germline loops: CDR1 MNHEY, CDR2 SVGAGI. CDR3 length: 15 residues. Trimming removed 6 bases at V and 0 bases at J, with 12 bases between. The CDR3: CASREGGVSYNEQFF. In DNA, the CDR3 is TGTGCCAGCAGAGAGGGGGGCGTCTCCTACAATGAGCAGTTCTTC.

This chain uses TRBV28 with TRBJ2-1; 7 positions match TRBD1. The CDR3 is 15 residues long. J lost 10 bases, V lost 5 bases, and 14 bases had no gene match. The germline V gene encodes CDR1 MDHEN and CDR2 SYDVKM. The CDR3 spells CASSVEGAGRYEQFF. Here the CDR3 DNA reads TGTGCCAGCAGTGTCGAGGGGGCTGGACGGTACGAGCAGTTCTTC.